The source of this T cell receptor (beta chain) is a study of blood T cell repertoires in COVID-19. The table came from immunoSEQ multiplex PCR; TCRdb's copy has only in-frame clones and leaves some out. This table has some 330,000 clones, 92% appearing once. V lost 1 base and J lost 7, with 9 bases in between. This CDR3 is built from 13 residues. Germline V CDR1 and CDR2: SGDLS, YYNGEE. The chain carries TRBV9 and TRBJ2-1, with unresolved D. The sample consisted of PBMCs or T cells enriched from blood (not recorded which). This TCR was sampled from a woman aged 30 to 39 who had recovered from COVID-19. CDR3 loop: CASSVPPQNEQFF. CDR3 nucleotides: TGTGCCAGCAGCGTACCACCACAAAATGAGCAGTTCTTC.